Listed here are 20 T cell receptor beta chains from one sample, sequenced in a study of cytomegalovirus exposure and HLA in healthy donors. PCR amplification relied on 60 Vbeta primers (plus 13 Jbeta primers). Using immunoSEQ multiplex PCR, the repertoire was profiled, and TCRdb retains in-frame clones only, with some absent. The table records roughly 180,000 clones, 84% of them present only once. Sequences were obtained from PBMCs. These receptors were obtained from a man aged 25-45 years in good health and CMV-seronegative.

The CDR3 region has the DNA TGCGCCAGCAGCCAAACACCCTTGAACACTGAAGCTTTCTTT. Encoded protein: CASSQTPLNTEAFF. The rearrangement joins TRBV4-1 to TRBJ1-1, with D hard to call. Between the trimmed V and J ends, which lost 2 bases and 0 bases, there was a span of 7 bases. CDR3 size: 14 residues. Germline CDR1 MGHRA, CDR2 YSYEKL.

This chain connects TRBV5-4 to TRBJ1-1, with unresolved D. Trimming stripped 3 bases from V and 10 bases from J, with 13 bases between. CDR1 is SGHNT and CDR2 is YYREEE in the germline V gene (reference sequence). The CDR3 contains 12 residues. The CDR3 loop is CASSSTSAGAFF. The CDR3 DNA reads TGTGCCAGCAGCTCGACCTCGGCGGGAGCTTTCTTT.

The chain is built from TRBV4-3 and TRBJ2-1; 11 positions match TRBD2. Trimming took 4 bases from V and 4 from J; bases not matched to a gene: 9. The CDR3 has 17 residues. The germline CDR1 and CDR2 sequences are LGHNA and YSLEER. The CDR3 here is CASSPRIAGGLYNEQFF. CDR3 DNA sequence: TGCGCCAGCAGCCCCCGCATAGCGGGAGGGCTTTACAATGAGCAGTTCTTC.

J is TRBJ2-3 and V is TRBV5-4, with a possible D match to TRBD2 (6 bases). This CDR3 has 15 amino acids. CDR1 and CDR2 from the germline V gene are SGHNT and YYREEE (reference sequence). Trimming removed 0 bases from V and 4 bases from J, with 12 bases in between. CDR3 loop: CASSLAGGGADTQYF. The CDR3, as DNA: TGTGCCAGCAGCTTGGCCGGGGGTGGGGCAGATACGCAGTATTTT.

This chain joins TRBV2 and TRBJ2-3; 10 positions agree with TRBD2. The junction had 3 bases not matched to a gene; V was cut back by 2 bases and J by 1 base. The V gene's germline CDR1 is SNHLY and CDR2 FYNNEI. CDR3 length equals 16 residues. In DNA, the CDR3 is TGTGCCAGCAGTGAATGGCTAGCGGGAGGCACAGATACGCAGTATTTT. Translation: CASSEWLAGGTDTQYF.

The genes are TRBV11-3 and TRBJ1-3, with TRBD1 as a possible D gene (6 bases). CDR1 and CDR2 (germline): SGHNT, YENEEA. CDR3 size: 15 residues. V lost 0 bases to trimming and J lost 3 bases, with 9 bases between them. CDR3 region: CASSLDGGHGNTIYF. The CDR3, as DNA: TGTGCCAGCAGCTTAGATGGGGGACATGGAAACACCATATATTTT.

This chain links TRBV6-5 with TRBJ1-4; a weak D match, TRBD1 (5 bases). Per the germline V gene, CDR1 is MNHEY and CDR2 is SVGAGI. The CDR3 spans 14 residues. Trimming took off 4 bases at V and 5 bases at J, with 11 bases between the two ends. The CDR3 reads CASSLRGFNEKLFF. The DNA of the CDR3 is TGTGCCAGCAGTTTAAGGGGCTTCAATGAAAAACTGTTTTTT.

This chain joins TRBV5-1 and TRBJ1-5; 10 nucleotides match TRBD1. The germline V gene encodes CDR1 SGHRS and CDR2 YFSETQ. Trimming removed 1 base from V and 3 bases from J; junction bases left unmatched: 16. The CDR3 runs 20 residues. CDR3 coding DNA: TGCGCCAGCAGCTTGCTTTGGGAGGCGTGGACAGGGGGGATCAATCAGCCCCAGCATTTT. Translation gives CASSLLWEAWTGGINQPQHF.

The J gene is TRBJ2-5, the V gene TRBV9, with 9 nucleotides matching TRBD2. Germline V gene sequence: CDR1 SGDLS, CDR2 YYNGEE. The CDR3 length is 16 residues. V trimming: 0 bases; J trimming: 4 bases; junction bases outside the gene matches: 7. The CDR3 reads CASSVAGGGAGETQYF. For the CDR3, the DNA is TGTGCCAGCAGCGTAGCGGGCGGGGGGGCGGGAGAGACCCAGTACTTC.

This chain links TRBV4-2 with TRBJ2-1; D unclear. There are 14 residues in the CDR3. Germline V gene sequence: CDR1 LGHNA, CDR2 YNFKEQ. Trimming stripped 4 bases from V and 9 bases from J, with 16 bases between. The CDR3 loop is CASSLTDPLGEQFF. The CDR3 nucleotides read TGTGCCAGCAGCCTAACAGACCCCTTGGGTGAGCAGTTCTTC.

This chain connects TRBV7-8 to TRBJ2-5; D perhaps matches TRBD2 (7 bases). V dropped 0 bases and J dropped 2 bases, with 22 bases sitting between them. The CDR3 extends over 19 amino acids. Germline V gene data show CDR1 as SGHVS and CDR2 as FQNEAQ. DNA for the CDR3: TGTGCCAGCAGCTTAGCGATAACGGGGAGGGGGGGGCTACAAGAGACCCAGTACTTC. It codes for CASSLAITGRGGLQETQYF.

V and J are TRBV11-3 and TRBJ1-1; D is ambiguous. The germline V gene has CDR1 SGHNT and CDR2 YENEEA. V was shortened by 5 bases and J by 8 bases, with 9 bases between the two germline ends. The CDR3 totals 11 residues. Here the CDR3 DNA reads TGTGCCAGCAGCCGGGTTCAAGAAGCTTTCTTT. Protein sequence: CASSRVQEAFF.

The chain carries TRBV29-1 and TRBJ1-5; D remains unclear. Germline CDR1 SQVTM, CDR2 ANQGSEA. The CDR3 loop spans 13 amino acids. V lost 4 bases and J 1 base, leaving 8 bases between the germline ends. The CDR3 DNA reads as TGCAGCGTTGGTACGGGGAGCAATCAGCCCCAGCATTTT. Protein sequence: CSVGTGSNQPQHF.

V and J are TRBV27 and TRBJ2-3, with 9 bases that match TRBD1. CDR1 and CDR2 (germline): MNHEY, SMNVEV (reference sequence). After removal of 5 bases from V and 2 bases from J, the junction contained 11 bases not matched to a gene. The CDR3 sequence is 17 residues long. The CDR3 DNA reads as TGTGCCAGCAGTCCCCTTTTTGGGACAGGGATCACAGATACGCAGTATTTT. Translation gives CASSPLFGTGITDTQYF.

This clone was picked up a small number of times. This chain joins TRBV4-3 and TRBJ2-1; the match to TRBD1 covers 8 bases. V shed 4 bases and J 4 bases; nucleotides not matched to a gene: 9. The CDR3 runs 16 residues. Germline V gene data show CDR1 as LGHNA and CDR2 as YSLEER. The CDR3 region is CASSLDTGQGYNEQFF. The CDR3 bases are TGCGCCAGCAGCCTAGACACCGGACAGGGATACAATGAGCAGTTCTTC.

The J gene is TRBJ1-1, the V gene TRBV5-4; 8 bases map to TRBD1. Germline CDR1 reads SGHNT; CDR2 reads YYREEE (reference sequence). CDR3 size: 13 residues. Trimming took 9 bases from V and 0 from J; bases not matched to a gene: 4. This CDR3 is CATADRVNTEAFF. The DNA of the CDR3 is TGTGCCACCGCGGACAGGGTGAACACTGAAGCTTTCTTT.

In its sample, this clone was seen once. The gene calls are TRBV6-5 and TRBJ2-7; D possibly corresponds to TRBD1 (6 bases). The CDR3 has 14 residues. Trimming shortened V by 5 bases and J by 2 bases, and 13 bases separated the two germline ends. Germline CDR1 reads MNHEY; CDR2 reads SVGAGI. The CDR3 DNA reads TGTGCCAGCAGTATGTACAGGGAAACCTACGAGCAGTACTTC. Protein product: CASSMYRETYEQYF.

Notes on this clone: One end of the junction does not line up with germline, which may come from a read error. The rearrangement links TRBV6-5 to TRBJ2-7; TRBD2 agrees at 7 bases. Germline V gene data show CDR1 as MNHEY and CDR2 as SVGAGI. The CDR3 is 11 amino acids. CDR3 bases: TGTGCCAGCAGTTACGGGGGGGGTTGGAACTTC. Encoded protein: CASSYGGGWNF.

The chain has TRBV7-2 and TRBJ2-2; no clear D gene. In germline, CDR1 is SGHTA, CDR2 FQGNSA. V shed 2 bases and J shed 5 bases, with 12 bases lying between them. The CDR3 is made up of 15 amino acids. CDR3 sequence: CASSLSAGQTGELFF. CDR3 DNA sequence: TGTGCCAGCAGCTTAAGCGCCGGTCAAACCGGGGAGCTGTTTTTT.

This chain connects TRBV11-2 to TRBJ2-1; 12 bases fit TRBD2. The CDR3 runs to 16 residues. In germline, CDR1 is SGHAT, CDR2 FQNNGV. The V gene end was trimmed by 5 bases and the J gene end by 2 bases; junction bases not matched to a gene: 4. This chain's CDR3 is CASSLRLAGAYNEQFF. CDR3 nucleotide sequence: TGTGCCAGCAGCCTCAGACTAGCGGGGGCCTACAATGAGCAGTTCTTC.